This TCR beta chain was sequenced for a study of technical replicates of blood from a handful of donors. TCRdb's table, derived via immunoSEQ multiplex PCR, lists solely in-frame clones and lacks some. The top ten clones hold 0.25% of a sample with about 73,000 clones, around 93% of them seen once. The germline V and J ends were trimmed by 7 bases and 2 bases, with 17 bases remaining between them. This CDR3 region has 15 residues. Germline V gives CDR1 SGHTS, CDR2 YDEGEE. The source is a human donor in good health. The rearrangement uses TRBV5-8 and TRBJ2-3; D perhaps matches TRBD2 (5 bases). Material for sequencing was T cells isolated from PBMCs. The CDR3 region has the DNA TGTGCCAGCGGGAGTCTGGCAACTATCACAGATACGCAGTATTTT. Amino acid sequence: CASGSLATITDTQYF.